A selection of T cell receptor beta chains follows, all from one sample in a study of blood T cell repertoires in COVID-19. TCRdb keeps only in-frame clones here, not all; method: immunoSEQ multiplex PCR. The table shows about 240,000 clones, with around 90% occurring only once. The sample taken for sequencing was PBMCs or T cells enriched from blood (not recorded which). The source of these receptors is a woman in her 30s with acute COVID-19. Each CDR3 is given with its conserved first and last residue.

CDR3 | length | J | V
CASSLVTGRSEAFF | 14 | TRBJ1-1 | TRBV7-2
CASSTRTGETQYF | 13 | TRBJ2-5 | TRBV9
CASGLVLYGGGRLAKNIQYF | 20 | TRBJ2-4 | TRBV12-5
CASSPPTYEQYF | 12 | TRBJ2-7 | TRBV18
CATSALLGDEQFF | 13 | TRBJ2-1 | TRBV7-8
CASKGQGTNEKLFF | 14 | TRBJ1-4 | TRBV5-1
CASRQRQGQDVGYTF | 15 | TRBJ1-2 | TRBV10-1
CASSQRTFGYTF | 12 | TRBJ1-2 | TRBV12-3/TRBV12-4
CASRRQGGSGNTIYF | 15 | TRBJ1-3 | TRBV6-5
CASSGGQANEKLFF | 14 | TRBJ1-4 | TRBV9
CASSQDASGGNQETQYF | 17 | TRBJ2-5 | TRBV4-3
CASSLGTGVNQPQHF | 15 | TRBJ1-5 | TRBV27
CASSLDGTGTYEQYF | 15 | TRBJ2-7 | TRBV7-8
CAISESRAGDPTGELFF | 17 | TRBJ2-2 | TRBV10-3
CASSERTGDYGYTF | 14 | TRBJ1-2 | TRBV7-8
CASRPGGMNTEAFF | 14 | TRBJ1-1 | TRBV19
CASSTWTGGNTEAFF | 15 | TRBJ1-1 | TRBV27
CASSGGVRHTNTGELFF | 17 | TRBJ2-2 | TRBV10-2
CASSPPGQKNEKLFF | 15 | TRBJ1-4 | TRBV18
CASSLFGTPSSGNTIYF | 17 | TRBJ1-3 | TRBV7-9
CASSSTGGGNQPQHF | 15 | TRBJ1-5 | TRBV11-2
CASSFDRGLGADEQYF | 16 | TRBJ2-7 | TRBV7-9
CASSLPGGLEAFF | 13 | TRBJ1-1 | TRBV6-2/TRBV6-3
CASSFGAGNTIYF | 13 | TRBJ1-3 | TRBV6-2/TRBV6-3
CASSWGRTGYEQYF | 14 | TRBJ2-7 | TRBV27
CSAWTGLEQYF | 11 | TRBJ2-7 | TRBV20-1
CASSLGLAGHDTQYF | 15 | TRBJ2-3 | TRBV18
CASSRGGGANQPQHF | 15 | TRBJ1-5 | TRBV27
CASSLGQGGGYGYTF | 15 | TRBJ1-2 | TRBV5-1
CASSQGGGEQYF | 12 | TRBJ2-7 | TRBV4-3
CASSWDRGDQPQHF | 14 | TRBJ1-5 | TRBV2
CASSLGDRIHQPQHF | 15 | TRBJ1-5 | TRBV7-2
CASSFETGNQPQHF | 14 | TRBJ1-5 | TRBV5-1
CASSHSHRFSDTQYF | 15 | TRBJ2-3 | TRBV7-6
CASSSREGPTNEKLFF | 16 | TRBJ1-4 | TRBV7-9
CASSLVEPGQRLDGYTF | 17 | TRBJ1-2 | TRBV7-9
CASSITGGKYNEQFF | 15 | TRBJ2-1 | TRBV19
CASLGAATEAFF | 12 | TRBJ1-1 | TRBV19
CASSPPKSRGANTEAFF | 17 | TRBJ1-1 | TRBV19
CASRNRDHQANEQFF | 15 | TRBJ2-1 | TRBV25-1
CASSLEWGGPYEQYF | 15 | TRBJ2-7 | TRBV7-8
CASGLESGGGHQPQHF | 16 | TRBJ1-5 | TRBV12-5
CASSTGRDYSNEQFF | 15 | TRBJ2-1 | TRBV19
CASTPGGSNQPQHF | 14 | TRBJ1-5 | TRBV19
CASSKNRFQPQHF | 13 | TRBJ1-5 | TRBV11-2
CASSQADYGYTF | 12 | TRBJ1-2 | TRBV3-1/TRBV3-2
CASSHGRAVYGYTF | 14 | TRBJ1-2 | TRBV27
CSIPGTDTQYF | 11 | TRBJ2-3 | TRBV20-1
CASSLSLRGTGELFF | 15 | TRBJ2-2 | TRBV6-4
CASGTSGRGGLRASYGYTF | 19 | TRBJ1-2 | TRBV12-5
CASSIAGVRTEAFF | 14 | TRBJ1-1 | TRBV19
CASSGLGRYYNEQFF | 15 | TRBJ2-1 | TRBV9
CASGLGPTSQHF | 12 | TRBJ1-5 | TRBV12-5
CASGLGQGVGGYTF | 14 | TRBJ1-2 | TRBV12-5
CASSQDDRLGEAFF | 14 | TRBJ1-1 | TRBV3-1/TRBV3-2